The T cell receptor (beta chain) described here comes from a study of shared clonotypes between healthy human individuals. Method: immunoSEQ multiplex PCR; TCRdb's copy keeps in-frame clones and lacks some. In the table there are 1.4 million or so clones, approximately 98.5% of which are singletons. Whole-study results and caveats: Sharing across four donors was highest in naive CD4 (approximately 5%) and lowest in memory CD8 (around 0.4%).

Details on this clone: The antigen remains undetermined.

Deletions cut 1 base from V and 4 bases from J, with 18 bases between. The CDR3 covers 17 residues. CDR1 SGHRS and CDR2 YFSETQ come from the germline V gene. The sample taken for sequencing was naive CD4+ T cells sorted from blood. Documented subset: CD45RA+ positively selected. The sequence came from a man between 25 and 39 years old in good health. The V call is TRBV5-1, the J call TRBJ2-1, with D maybe TRBD1 (6 bases). The CDR3 loop reads CASSLQGLQLYYNEQFF. The CDR3, as DNA: TGCGCCAGCAGCTTGCAGGGGCTCCAGCTCTATTACAATGAGCAGTTCTTC. Full variable domain (outside the CDR3, taken from reference TRBV5-1 and TRBJ2-1): KAGVTQTPRYLIKTRGQQVTLSCSPISGHRSVSWYQQTPGQGLQFLFEYFSETQRNKGNFPGRFSGRQFSNSRSEMNVSTLELGDSALYLCASSLQGLQLYYNEQFFGPGTRLTVL.